This TCR beta chain was recovered during a study of T cell changes during pregnancy in multiple sclerosis. Libraries were prepared by immunoSEQ multiplex PCR; TCRdb keeps only in-frame clonotypes and omits some of them. The sample has 45,000 or so clones; around 93% are singletons. Between the trimmed V and J ends, which lost 4 bases and 1 base, there was a span of 19 bases. CDR3 size: 17 residues. Germline V gives CDR1 MDHEN, CDR2 SYDVKM. The sample was CD8+ T cells from peripheral blood mononuclear cells, taken in the second trimester of pregnancy. The genes are TRBV28 and TRBJ1-2; possible D gene TRBD1, 6 bases. This sequence was found in a female donor with multiple sclerosis, enrolled in a pregnancy study. CDR3 coding DNA: TGTGCCAGCAGTTGGCAGGGGTCATTCATATTTAACTATGGCTACACCTTC. This sequence encodes CASSWQGSFIFNYGYTF.